The 14 T cell receptor beta chains presented below share a single source sample, sequenced in a study of CD8 T cells in ankylosing spondylitis. Study-level results: For ankylosing spondylitis blood, a TCR beta motif of fewer than 10 highly homologous variants appeared characteristic.

TCRdb re-analysed the 5' RACE reads in MiXCR, keeping a single row per CDR3 protein. The data contain about 440,000 distinct CDR3 sequences, approximately 17% of them singletons. These receptors have no known antigen. The sample taken for sequencing was blood, either unsorted or a sorted T cell fraction (not recorded which). These TCRs come from a male donor with ankylosing spondylitis.

The chain uses TRBV7-8 and TRBJ2-1; no reliable D call. CDR3 length: 14 amino acids. V was trimmed by 1 base and J by 6 bases, leaving 10 bases between them. The germline V gene has CDR1 SGHVS and CDR2 FQNEAQ. CDR3 sequence: CASSLGDRTNEQFF. DNA for the CDR3: TGTGCCAGCAGCTTAGGAGACCGGACCAATGAGCAGTTCTTC.

This clonotype was seen ten or more times. The rearrangement uses TRBV6-1 and TRBJ1-1; 12 bases are a match to TRBD1. From germline, CDR1 is MNHNS and CDR2 SASEGT. This CDR3 contains 17 residues. Trimming removed 7 bases from V and 1 base from J; junction bases left unmatched: 10. The CDR3 sequence: CASTLGGTGGANTEAFF. CDR3 coding DNA: TGTGCCAGCACACTGGGGGGGACAGGGGGCGCGAACACTGAAGCTTTCTTT.

This clonotype occurred a few times. The chain is built from TRBV5-8 and TRBJ2-5; D possibly corresponds to TRBD2 (5 bases). This CDR3 is built from 15 residues. Trimming stripped 3 bases from V and 2 bases from J, with 14 bases between. CDR1 SGHTS and CDR2 YDEGEE come from the germline V gene. The CDR3: CASSSLEGAQETQYF. DNA for the CDR3: TGTGCCAGCAGCTCCCTAGAGGGAGCTCAAGAGACCCAGTACTTC.

J is TRBJ1-6 and V is TRBV2; 7 bases are a match to TRBD1. Germline assignment: CDR1 SNHLY and CDR2 FYNNEI. V shed 7 bases and J 7 bases; nucleotides not matched to a gene: 10. The CDR3 sequence is 15 residues long. The chain's CDR3 is CASMTGPYMNSPLHF. The CDR3 nucleotides are TGTGCCAGCATGACAGGGCCCTACATGAATTCACCCCTCCACTTT.

The genes are TRBV15 and TRBJ1-5, with D possibly being TRBD1 (5 bases). The V gene lost 1 base and the J gene lost 8 bases, with 15 bases spanning the gap. Looked up from germline, CDR1 is LNHNV and CDR2 is YYDKDF (reference sequence). This CDR3 has 15 amino acids. The CDR3 DNA reads TGTGCCACCAGCAGAGGAGAATACACACAGGAGCCCCAGCATTTT. Its translation: CATSRGEYTQEPQHF.

This clonotype was counted many times. This rearrangement joins TRBV6-2 or TRBV6-3 to TRBJ1-1, with D unclear. The V gene lost 5 bases and the J gene lost 7 bases, with 2 bases spanning the gap. Per the germline V gene, CDR1 is MNHEY and CDR2 is SVGEGT. This CDR3 is built from 9 residues. The DNA for the CDR3 is TGTGCCAGCAGTGATGAAGCTTTCTTT. Encoded protein: CASSDEAFF.

Turning to this clonotype: The junction differs from germline at one of its ends, possibly a read error. The chain recombines TRBV3-1 with TRBJ2-1; D not resolved. Germline CDR1 and CDR2: LGHDT and YNNKEL (reference sequence). The CDR3 loop spans 15 amino acids. The CDR3 spells CASSQDQSAYNERFF. The CDR3 DNA follows: TGTGCCAGCAGCCAAGACCAGTCTGCCTACAATGAGCGGTTCTTC.

In its sample, this clonotype was seen a few times. This sequence joins TRBV20-1 and TRBJ2-7; weak D call: TRBD1 (6 bases). V gave up 6 bases and J gave up 0 bases, with 21 bases separating them. The CDR3 length is 16 residues. Germline assignment: CDR1 DFQATT and CDR2 SNEGSKA (reference sequence). The CDR3 spells CSARELFGDTSYEQYF. The CDR3 DNA is TGCAGTGCGAGGGAACTATTTGGGGACACCTCCTACGAGCAGTACTTC.

This clonotype has just a few counts. This chain joins TRBV9 and TRBJ2-2, with TRBD2 matching 10 bases. J gave up 8 bases and V 2 bases, and 6 bases lay outside the gene matches. This CDR3 comprises 15 residues. Germline V lookup: CDR1 SGDLS, CDR2 YYNGEE. The CDR3 DNA follows: TGTGCCAGCAGCGTCTTAGCGGGGGGTGAAGGGGAGCTGTTTTTT. Translated: CASSVLAGGEGELFF.

Concerning this clonotype itself: A read error may be the cause here, since a much bigger clone is one base away. The gene calls are TRBV5-1 and TRBJ1-5; D unresolved. V lost 1 base, J lost 4 bases, and 12 bases lay in between. Germline assignment: CDR1 SGHRS and CDR2 YFSETQ. The CDR3 sequence is 15 residues long. Here the CDR3 DNA reads TGCGCCAGCAGCTTGTTTGGGGATAGAAATCAGCCCCAGCATTTT. Its protein product is CASSLFGDRNQPQHF.

This clonotype was observed a few times. V gene TRBV7-8 combines with J gene TRBJ1-5, with 9 bases fitting TRBD1. Germline V gives CDR1 SGHVS, CDR2 FQNEAQ. The CDR3 loop spans 16 amino acids. V shed 5 bases, J shed 2 bases, and the junction held 7 bases outside the gene matches. The CDR3 sequence is CASSPYRGRGNQPQHF. For the CDR3, the DNA is TGTGCCAGCAGCCCTTACAGGGGGCGAGGCAATCAGCCCCAGCATTTT.

This chain links TRBV6-6 with TRBJ1-2, with no clear D. This CDR3 contains 12 residues. The germline V gene encodes CDR1 MNHNY and CDR2 SVGAGI (reference sequence). Trimming cost V 8 bases and J 2 bases, with 9 bases left between them. CDR3 nucleotides: TGTGCCAGCGTAGGCCGAAACTATGGCTACACCTTC. Amino acid sequence: CASVGRNYGYTF.

This clonotype was picked up many times. The rearrangement joins TRBV20-1 to TRBJ2-7; 10 bases fit TRBD2. The CDR3 spans 13 residues. CDR1 is DFQATT and CDR2 is SNEGSKA in the germline V gene (reference sequence). Trimming at V came to 4 bases and at J to 2 bases, leaving 2 bases not matched to a gene. CDR3 loop: CSAKAGGPYEQYF. Written as DNA, the CDR3 is TGCAGTGCTAAAGCGGGAGGGCCCTACGAGCAGTACTTC.

This clonotype was seen at least ten times. The CDR3 bases are TGCAGTGCGGGCGATCCCGGCCCGACCATGACAAATGAGCAGTTCTTC. Its translation is CSAGDPGPTMTNEQFF. The gene calls are TRBV20-1 and TRBJ2-1; D is undetermined. Germline values: CDR1 DFQATT, CDR2 SNEGSKA (reference sequence). V gave up 6 bases and J gave up 7 bases, with 25 bases separating them. The CDR3 totals 16 residues.